The rows below give T cell receptor beta chains drawn from one sample of a study of T cell repertoires in cytomegalovirus infection. TCRdb recomputed calls from the reads with MiXCR, one row per CDR3 protein. The repertoire holds about 890,000 distinct CDR3 sequences, with roughly 30% as singletons. Their recognized antigens are unknown. This sample comprised cultured CD8+ T cells from PBMCs, obtained from culture after CMV antigen stimulation. These receptors came from a human donor in good health (CMV status not recorded). Some clones in this sample may be carry-over from other donors' samples. Each CDR3 is given with its conserved first and last residue. D genes are given only for firm matches. A row's size may be missing; if present it is once, few, many or a size class.

D: TRBD1
size: .
J: TRBJ1-2
V: TRBV10-3
CDR3: CATGQGRYGYTF
DNA: TGTGCCACTGGACAGGGGAGATATGGCTACACCTTC

D: .
size: .
J: TRBJ2-6
V: TRBV6-5
CDR3: CASSYWDQGANVLTF
DNA: TGTGCCAGCAGTTACTGGGATCAGGGAGCCAACGTCCTGACTTTC

D: .
size: .
J: TRBJ2-7
V: TRBV6-2/TRBV6-3
CDR3: CASRGAGAEEQYF
DNA: TGTGCCAGCAGAGGCGCGGGGGCGGAGGAGCAGTACTTC

D: .
size: few
J: TRBJ2-1
V: TRBV10-3
CDR3: CAISEPSRDEQFF
DNA: TGTGCCATCAGTGAACCGAGTAGGGATGAGCAGTTCTTC

D: .
size: few
J: TRBJ2-1
V: TRBV27
CDR3: CASSAGFGGYNEQFF
DNA: TGTGCCAGCAGTGCAGGGTTTGGTGGCTACAATGAGCAGTTCTTC

D: TRBD1
size: .
J: TRBJ2-1
V: TRBV2
CDR3: CASIWTGEVNEQFF
DNA: TGTGCCAGCATCTGGACAGGGGAGGTCAATGAGCAGTTCTTC

D: TRBD2
size: few
J: TRBJ2-5
V: TRBV7-6
CDR3: CASSIAGGPETQYF
DNA: TGTGCCAGCAGCATAGCGGGGGGGCCGGAGACCCAGTACTTC

D: .
size: few
J: TRBJ2-6
V: TRBV5-1
CDR3: CASSLKGIFSGANVLTF
DNA: TGCGCCAGCAGCCTAAAGGGGATCTTCTCTGGGGCCAACGTCCTGACTTTC

D: .
size: .
J: TRBJ1-1
V: TRBV23-1
CDR3: CASSHPAGRSSNTEAFF
DNA: TGCGCCAGCAGTCACCCCGCGGGACGGAGCTCGAACACTGAAGCTTTCTTT

D: TRBD2
size: many
J: TRBJ2-7
V: TRBV7-2
CDR3: CASSFGLAGKSYEQYF
DNA: TGTGCCAGCAGCTTCGGACTAGCGGGGAAATCCTACGAGCAGTACTTC

D: .
size: .
J: TRBJ2-2
V: TRBV7-4
CDR3: CASSFRWTRSTGELFF
DNA: TGTGCCAGCAGCTTTAGGTGGACACGATCCACCGGGGAGCTGTTTTTT

D: .
size: .
J: TRBJ1-1
V: TRBV6-5
CDR3: CANSSSMGNTEAFF
DNA: TGTGCCAACAGTTCCAGTATGGGGAACACTGAAGCTTTCTTT

D: .
size: few
J: TRBJ1-1
V: TRBV5-4
CDR3: CASSDGKMNTEAFF
DNA: TGTGCCAGCAGCGATGGTAAGATGAACACTGAAGCTTTCTTT

D: TRBD1
size: .
J: TRBJ2-5
V: TRBV19
CDR3: CASSLTGGVETQYF
DNA: TGTGCCAGTAGTCTCACAGGGGGCGTGGAGACCCAGTACTTC

D: .
size: few
J: TRBJ1-5
V: TRBV28
CDR3: CASSLSAGHTRLDQPQHF
DNA: TGTGCCAGCAGTTTATCAGCAGGGCACACCCGTCTGGACCAGCCCCAGCATTTT

D: .
size: .
J: TRBJ2-2
V: TRBV2
CDR3: CASSEEWAVSTGELFF
DNA: TGTGCCAGCAGTGAAGAGTGGGCGGTGAGCACCGGGGAGCTGTTTTTT

D: TRBD1
size: few
J: TRBJ1-1
V: TRBV24-1
CDR3: CATCWTGWNTEAFF
DNA: TGTGCCACCTGCTGGACAGGTTGGAACACTGAAGCTTTCTTT

D: TRBD2
size: .
J: TRBJ2-2
V: TRBV19
CDR3: CASSIAVAGDTGELFF
DNA: TGTGCCAGTAGTATAGCAGTAGCGGGGGACACCGGGGAGCTGTTTTTT

D: .
size: .
J: TRBJ1-1
V: TRBV7-6
CDR3: CASSLDRSMNTEAFF
DNA: TGTGCCAGCAGCTTAGACAGGTCGATGAACACTGAAGCTTTCTTT

D: TRBD2
size: .
J: TRBJ2-3
V: TRBV9
CDR3: CASSVSERGAFTDTQYF
DNA: TGTGCCAGCAGCGTATCGGAGCGGGGGGCCTTCACAGATACGCAGTATTTT

D: .
size: few
J: TRBJ2-1
V: TRBV10-3
CDR3: CAISESTARSYNEQFF
DNA: TGTGCCATCAGTGAGTCGACAGCCCGGTCCTACAATGAGCAGTTCTTC

D: .
size: .
J: TRBJ2-3
V: TRBV5-1
CDR3: CASSLDGQAGDTQYF
DNA: TGCGCCAGCAGCTTGGATGGACAAGCTGGCGATACGCAGTATTTT

D: .
size: few
J: TRBJ1-5
V: TRBV19
CDR3: CASTPQTANQPQHF
DNA: TGTGCCAGTACTCCTCAGACGGCAAATCAGCCCCAGCATTTT

D: .
size: .
J: TRBJ1-6
V: TRBV4-3
CDR3: CASSQDSEPLHF
DNA: TGCGCCAGCAGCCAAGATTCGGAACCCCTCCACTTT

D: .
size: .
J: TRBJ2-5
V: TRBV12-3/TRBV12-4
CDR3: CASSQQGKETQYF
DNA: TGTGCCAGCAGCCAACAGGGAAAAGAGACCCAGTACTTC

D: .
size: .
J: TRBJ1-1
V: TRBV28
CDR3: CASTLLGRRKNTEAFF
DNA: TGTGCCAGCACCCTTTTGGGACGGAGAAAGAACACTGAAGCTTTCTTT

D: .
size: few
J: TRBJ2-2
V: TRBV12-3/TRBV12-4
CDR3: CASSFGGPGELFF
DNA: TGTGCCAGCAGTTTTGGGGGGCCCGGGGAGCTGTTTTTT

D: .
size: few
J: TRBJ2-3
V: TRBV6-5
CDR3: CASSSPDGANTDTQYF
DNA: TGTGCCAGCAGTTCCCCCGACGGGGCCAACACAGATACGCAGTATTTT

D: .
size: .
J: TRBJ2-1
V: TRBV2
CDR3: CASIAGREQFF
DNA: TGTGCCAGCATAGCCGGCCGAGAGCAGTTCTTC

D: TRBD1
size: .
J: TRBJ2-1
V: TRBV28
CDR3: CASSRTADRGYNNVQFF
DNA: TGTGCCAGCAGCCGCACCGCGGACAGGGGATACAACAATGTGCAGTTCTTC

D: .
size: .
J: TRBJ1-1
V: TRBV6-2/TRBV6-3
CDR3: CASSYSEGDTEAFF
DNA: TGTGCCAGCAGTTACTCAGAGGGGGACACTGAAGCTTTCTTT

D: TRBD1
size: few
J: TRBJ1-6
V: TRBV20-1
CDR3: CSAVSGTGISPLHF
DNA: TGCAGTGCTGTCTCCGGGACAGGGATTTCACCCCTCCACTTT

D: .
size: few
J: TRBJ2-2
V: TRBV28
CDR3: CASSFWGNTGELFF
DNA: TGTGCCAGCAGTTTTTGGGGGAACACCGGGGAGCTGTTTTTT

D: .
size: .
J: TRBJ1-1
V: TRBV29-1
CDR3: CSVAGGGSTEAFF
DNA: TGCAGCGTTGCGGGGGGCGGGAGCACTGAAGCTTTCTTT

D: .
size: few
J: TRBJ2-1
V: TRBV7-9
CDR3: CASSLVDGNNEQFF
DNA: TGTGCCAGCAGCTTAGTCGACGGGAACAATGAGCAGTTCTTC

D: .
size: .
J: TRBJ2-1
V: TRBV6-5
CDR3: CASSYSGHGDYNEQFF
DNA: TGTGCCAGCAGTTACTCGGGACACGGAGACTACAATGAGCAGTTCTTC

D: .
size: .
J: TRBJ2-6
V: TRBV4-1
CDR3: CATGHASVGANVLTF
DNA: TGCGCCACGGGACATGCCTCAGTTGGGGCCAACGTCCTGACTTTC

D: .
size: .
J: TRBJ1-2
V: TRBV29-1
CDR3: CSVDSRGYGYTF
DNA: TGCAGCGTTGATTCCAGGGGCTATGGCTACACCTTC

D: .
size: many
J: TRBJ1-2
V: TRBV6-5
CDR3: CASSYYRERYGYTF
DNA: TGTGCCAGCAGTTATTACAGGGAACGGTATGGCTACACCTTC

D: .
size: .
J: TRBJ1-1
V: TRBV6-5
CDR3: CASVGVGGTEAFF
DNA: TGTGCCAGCGTTGGAGTAGGGGGCACTGAAGCTTTCTTT

D: TRBD1
size: many
J: TRBJ2-1
V: TRBV7-8
CDR3: CASSLDRGADNEQFF
DNA: TGTGCCAGCAGCTTGGACAGGGGCGCCGACAATGAGCAGTTCTTC

D: .
size: .
J: TRBJ1-1
V: TRBV4-1
CDR3: CASSQDMGRTEAFF
DNA: TGCGCCAGCAGCCAAGATATGGGACGCACTGAAGCTTTCTTT

D: .
size: few
J: TRBJ2-7
V: TRBV6-2/TRBV6-3
CDR3: CASSYSTKAGSYEQYF
DNA: TGTGCCAGCAGTTACTCGACTAAGGCAGGGTCCTACGAGCAGTACTTC

D: .
size: many
J: TRBJ2-1
V: TRBV11-2
CDR3: CASSRGRGSYNEQFF
DNA: TGTGCCAGCAGCCGCGGCAGGGGCTCCTACAATGAGCAGTTCTTC

D: .
size: .
J: TRBJ2-7
V: TRBV5-6
CDR3: CASSLGSPTYEQYF
DNA: TGTGCCAGCAGCTTGGGTAGTCCGACCTACGAGCAGTACTTC

D: TRBD1
size: few
J: TRBJ2-7
V: TRBV18
CDR3: CASSPMGQARYEQYF
DNA: TGTGCCAGCTCACCAATGGGACAGGCCCGCTACGAGCAGTACTTC

D: TRBD1
size: .
J: TRBJ1-1
V: TRBV7-9
CDR3: CASSYRTRQGRMNTEAFF
DNA: TGTGCCAGCAGCTATAGAACCCGACAGGGGCGCATGAACACTGAAGCTTTCTTT

D: .
size: many
J: TRBJ1-3
V: TRBV7-4
CDR3: CASTNGDKKLISGNTIYF
DNA: TGTGCCAGCACTAATGGGGATAAGAAGCTGATCTCTGGAAACACCATATATTTT

D: .
size: .
J: TRBJ2-3
V: TRBV3-1
CDR3: CASSQARLGTDTQYF
DNA: TGTGCCAGCAGCCAAGCCCGTCTCGGGACAGATACGCAGTATTTT

D: TRBD2
size: .
J: TRBJ2-1
V: TRBV7-8
CDR3: CAGSLRLAGGYEQFF
DNA: TGTGCCGGCAGCTTAAGACTAGCGGGGGGCTATGAGCAGTTCTTC

D: .
size: few
J: TRBJ2-1
V: TRBV5-1
CDR3: CASTSRDGDNEQFF
DNA: TGCGCCAGCACAAGCCGGGACGGAGACAATGAGCAGTTCTTC